This T cell receptor (beta chain) was sequenced during a study of beta chain features in type 1 diabetes. The study reverse transcribed the entire isolated RNA, so it sequenced expressed TCRB transcripts. Regulatory, naive and central memory T cell samples averaged approximately 3.5 million reads. Data came from immunoSEQ multiplex PCR; TCRdb stores just in-frame clones and leaves some out. The table has some 150,000 clones, about 51% seen once. This clone was counted only a few times. Its matching antigen is unknown. General study points: Comparison showed that naive, central memory and Treg TCRB repertoires appeared more similar among patients than among healthy donors. Junctions at VDJ sites from type 1 diabetes patients had fewer insertions and more deletions.

The receptor comes from a man younger than 35 in good health. Sequencing input: Tregs from blood.

DNA for the CDR3: TGTGCCAGCAGTTTAATGAAGGGGGCAAGGACTGAAGCTTTCTTT. It is translated as CASSLMKGARTEAFF. The V call is TRBV28, the J call TRBJ1-1, with 7 bases aligning to TRBD1. Germline lookup yields CDR1 MDHEN and CDR2 SYDVKM. Trimming took 2 bases from V and 5 from J; bases not matched to a gene: 8. The CDR3 has 15 residues. The variable domain in full, with the rest retrieved from reference TRBV28 and TRBJ1-1, is DVKVTQSSRYLVKRTGEKVFLECVQDMDHENMFWYRQDPGLGLRLIYFSYDVKMKEKGDIPEGYSVSREKKERFSLILESASTNQTSMYLCASSLMKGARTEAFFGQGTRLTVV.